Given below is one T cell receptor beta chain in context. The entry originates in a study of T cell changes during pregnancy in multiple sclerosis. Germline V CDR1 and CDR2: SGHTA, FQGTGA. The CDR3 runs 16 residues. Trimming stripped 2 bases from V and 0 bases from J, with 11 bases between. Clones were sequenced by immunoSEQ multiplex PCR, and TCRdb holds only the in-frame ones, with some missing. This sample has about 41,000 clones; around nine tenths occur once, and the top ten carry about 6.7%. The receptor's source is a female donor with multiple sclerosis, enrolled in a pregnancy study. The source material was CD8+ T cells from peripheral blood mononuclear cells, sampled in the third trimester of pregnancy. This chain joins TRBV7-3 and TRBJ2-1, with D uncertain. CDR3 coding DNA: TGTGCCAGCAGCTTAGTTGGCGGCAGCTCCTACAATGAGCAGTTCTTC. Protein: CASSLVGGSSYNEQFF.